This passage covers 27 T cell receptor beta chains from one sample sequenced in a study of blood T cell repertoires in COVID-19. The table came from immunoSEQ multiplex PCR; TCRdb's copy has only in-frame clones and leaves some out. This table has roughly 200,000 clones, 84% appearing once. Sequences were obtained from peripheral blood. All receptors derive from a woman at least 80 years old with COVID-19, enrolled during active disease.

V gene TRBV6-6 combines with J gene TRBJ1-3; D might be TRBD1 (6 bases). CDR1 and CDR2 (germline): MNHNY, SVGAGI (reference sequence). The CDR3 totals 15 residues. Between the trimmed V and J ends, which lost 4 bases and 2 bases, there was a span of 12 bases. The CDR3 spells CASSSHGTTGNTIYF. The CDR3 region has the DNA TGTGCCAGCAGTTCCCACGGGACAACTGGAAACACCATATATTTT.

This clone was seen only a few times. The CDR3 DNA reads TGTGCCAGCAGCCTCTACCGCCCGGGGGGAGCCCGGGCTAATGAAAAACTGTTTTTT. Encoded protein: CASSLYRPGGARANEKLFF. This chain connects TRBV16 to TRBJ1-4; TRBD1 is a possible D gene (5 bases). Germline lookup yields CDR1 KGHSY and CDR2 FQNENV. The CDR3 has 19 residues. The V and J ends lost 4 bases and 3 bases respectively, with 24 bases between them.

Regarding this clone: The sample has other DNA sequences that encode this CDR3 too. The chain employs TRBV6-5 and TRBJ2-7; 7 nucleotides line up with TRBD2. This CDR3 spans 13 amino acids. J lost 1 base, V lost 6 bases, and 3 bases had no gene match. In germline, CDR1 is MNHEY, CDR2 SVGAGI. The CDR3: CASSLADSYEQYF. The CDR3 bases are TGTGCCAGCAGCCTAGCGGATTCCTACGAGCAGTACTTC.

The chain couples TRBV5-1 to TRBJ2-1; the match to TRBD2 covers 9 bases. The CDR3 is 15 residues long. V lost 4 bases, J lost 4 bases, and 6 bases stayed unmatched. Germline CDR1 is SGHRS and CDR2 is YFSETQ. The CDR3 nucleotides read TGCGCCAGCAGCCCCCAAAGCGGGGGGTACAATGAGCAGTTCTTC. Translation: CASSPQSGGYNEQFF.

The gene calls are TRBV28 and TRBJ2-7, with D tentatively TRBD2 (5 bases). The CDR3 length is 12 residues. The ends were cut back, 8 bases at V and 6 bases at J, with 14 bases in the middle. Germline CDR1 reads MDHEN; CDR2 reads SYDVKM. Written as DNA, the CDR3 is TGTGCCAGCGGGCCCCGGGGTGGCGAGCAGTACTTC. This codes for CASGPRGGEQYF.

The chain has TRBV6-6 and TRBJ1-2; 7 bases align to TRBD1. CDR1 is MNHNY, CDR2 SVGAGI, per germline (reference sequence). The CDR3 is 15 amino acids. V lost 0 bases, J lost 3 bases, and 4 bases stayed unmatched. This CDR3 reads CASSYSQGNYYGYTF. CDR3 DNA sequence: TGTGCCAGCAGTTACTCACAGGGGAATTACTATGGCTACACCTTC.

The chain recombines TRBV28 with TRBJ1-1, with a possible D match to TRBD1 (6 bases). CDR1 is MDHEN and CDR2 is SYDVKM in the germline V gene. The CDR3 length is 13 residues. Trimming shortened V by 11 bases and J by 0 bases, and 13 bases separated the two germline ends. The CDR3 protein is CAGRQEMNTEAFF. The CDR3 DNA is TGTGCCGGTCGACAGGAGATGAACACTGAAGCTTTCTTT. The complete variable domain, with remaining parts taken from reference TRBV28 and TRBJ1-1, reads DVKVTQSSRYLVKRTGEKVFLECVQDMDHENMFWYRQDPGLGLRLIYFSYDVKMKEKGDIPEGYSVSREKKERFSLILESASTNQTSMYLCAGRQEMNTEAFFGQGTRLTVV.

CDR3 protein: CASKTGHPGRGNIQYF. The CDR3 DNA reads TGTGCCAGCAAGACGGGACACCCGGGGAGGGGAAACATTCAGTACTTC. The chain uses TRBV27 and TRBJ2-4; tentatively, D is TRBD2 (7 bases). V lost 7 bases to trimming and J lost 6 bases, with 22 bases between them. The CDR3 is made up of 16 amino acids. Germline V CDR1 and CDR2: MNHEY, SMNVEV (reference sequence).

This clone was seen a handful of times. The rearrangement joins TRBV5-5 to TRBJ2-7; 8 bases map to TRBD1. CDR3 length: 12 residues. The germline V gene encodes CDR1 SGHKS and CDR2 YYEKEE (reference sequence). J lost 11 bases, V lost 4 bases, and 8 bases had no gene match. The CDR3 DNA reads TGTGCCAGCAGCCAAAGACAGGGGTCGGAGTACTTC. Translated: CASSQRQGSEYF.

This rearrangement joins TRBV7-9 to TRBJ1-2; D gene unclear. Germline loops: CDR1 SEHNR, CDR2 FQNEAQ (reference sequence). Deletions cut 4 bases from V and 0 bases from J, with 18 bases between. This CDR3 region has 17 residues. The CDR3 coding sequence is TGTGCCAGCAGCTCCTCGACATCGGTAATTACTAACTATGGCTACACCTTC. The encoded protein is CASSSSTSVITNYGYTF.

This clone was seen a few times. The CDR3 here is CASSLDGSEAFF. The DNA of the CDR3 is TGCGCCAGCAGCCTAGACGGCTCTGAAGCTTTCTTT. V usage is TRBV5-1 and J usage is TRBJ1-1; no definite D call. Trimming cost V 4 bases and J 6 bases, with 10 bases left between them. Germline V gene lookup returns CDR1 SGHRS and CDR2 YFSETQ. There are 12 residues in the CDR3.

This clone was seen a single time. J is TRBJ1-2 and V is TRBV14, with D tentatively TRBD1 (6 bases). The CDR3 extends over 14 amino acids. Germline V gives CDR1 SGHDN, CDR2 FVKESK. Trimming left V 3 bases short and J 7 bases short, with 15 bases between. In nucleotides, the CDR3 is TGTGCCAGCAGCCAGGGCTCAACAGGGTCTGGCTACACCTTC. It codes for CASSQGSTGSGYTF.

J is TRBJ2-3 and V is TRBV7-8; D might be TRBD2 (6 bases). The CDR3 totals 13 residues. Looked up from germline, CDR1 is SGHVS and CDR2 is FQNEAQ. The V and J ends lost 8 bases and 1 base respectively, with 10 bases between them. In nucleotides, the CDR3 is TGTGCCAGCGGGGCTAGCGGCACAGATACGCAGTATTTT. Translation gives CASGASGTDTQYF.

The V and J genes are TRBV29-1 and TRBJ1-1, with TRBD1 matching 7 bases. The CDR3 is 15 amino acids. V lost 4 bases and J lost 1; bases outside the gene matches: 9. Germline V gives CDR1 SQVTM, CDR2 ANQGSEA. Here the CDR3 reads CSVARAGTANTEAFF. CDR3 sequence (DNA): TGCAGCGTTGCCCGTGCGGGGACAGCGAACACTGAAGCTTTCTTT.

The J gene is TRBJ2-7, the V gene TRBV23-1, with D uncertain. TRBV23-1 is an open reading frame whose function is uncertain. V shed 7 bases and J shed 0 bases, with 13 bases lying between them. The CDR3 length is 14 residues. The chain's CDR3 is CASTRVGSSYEQYF. The CDR3 DNA follows: TGCGCCAGCACCCGGGTCGGTAGCTCCTACGAGCAGTACTTC.

The V and J genes are TRBV19 and TRBJ2-1; D gene ambiguous. The CDR3 extends over 13 amino acids. The V and J ends lost 5 bases and 6 bases respectively, with 11 bases between them. The germline V gene encodes CDR1 LNHDA and CDR2 SQIVND (reference sequence). CDR3 nucleotides: TGTGCCAGTAGTTGGGCTGCCGGCAATGAGCAGTTCTTC. Its translation is CASSWAAGNEQFF.

The chain has TRBV3-1 (or the pseudogene TRBV3-2) and TRBJ2-1; TRBD1 might be the D (7 bases). The CDR3 totals 14 residues. V was cut by 4 bases and J by 4 bases, with 11 bases left in between. Germline CDR1 is LGHDT and CDR2 is YNNKEL (reference sequence). The CDR3 loop reads CASSRQGGYNEQFF. As DNA, the CDR3 is TGTGCCAGCAGCCGACAGGGAGGTTACAATGAGCAGTTCTTC.

V gene TRBV9 combines with J gene TRBJ2-1; 12 bases agree with TRBD2. This CDR3 comprises 17 residues. The V gene's germline CDR1 is SGDLS and CDR2 YYNGEE. J gave up 1 base and V 1 base, and 3 bases lay outside the gene matches. In DNA, the CDR3 is TGTGCCAGCAGCGTACTAGCGGGAGGGGCTTCCTACAATGAGCAGTTCTTC. Translating gives CASSVLAGGASYNEQFF.

The J gene is TRBJ2-2, the V gene TRBV2, with unresolved D. Germline lookup yields CDR1 SNHLY and CDR2 FYNNEI. V was shortened by 3 bases and J by 3 bases, with 2 bases between the two germline ends. This CDR3 region has 12 residues. CDR3 region: CASSDDTGELFF. The CDR3 nucleotides read TGTGCCAGCAGTGACGACACCGGGGAGCTGTTTTTT.

The chain has TRBV7-2 and TRBJ2-7; TRBD2 agrees at 8 bases. V lost 5 bases to trimming and J lost 3 bases; unmatched junction nucleotides: 9. Germline-derived CDR1 and CDR2 are SGHTA and FQGNSA. The CDR3 spans 15 residues. For the CDR3, the DNA is TGTGCCAGCAGCCATCGACGGGGGGGAGGCTACGAGCAGTACTTC. It yields the protein CASSHRRGGGYEQYF.

J is TRBJ2-2 and V is TRBV19; D might be TRBD1 (6 bases). From germline, CDR1 is LNHDA and CDR2 SQIVND (reference sequence). The CDR3 contains 15 residues. With 5 bases removed from V and 4 bases from J, the gap between germline ends came to 14 bases. CDR3 amino acids: CASSLRQAGTGELFF. The CDR3 region has the DNA TGTGCCAGTAGTCTTCGACAGGCGGGCACCGGGGAGCTGTTTTTT.

V usage is TRBV28 and J usage is TRBJ1-2, with 8 bases identical to TRBD1. J lost 4 bases, V lost 10 bases, and 11 bases had no gene match. The CDR3 consists of 14 residues. Germline lookup yields CDR1 MDHEN and CDR2 SYDVKM. CDR3 DNA: TGTGCCACCACCTGGACAGGGATTCTCTATGGCTACACCTTC. This codes for CATTWTGILYGYTF.

The chain joins TRBV5-1 to TRBJ2-7; 7 positions match TRBD1. Germline V CDR1 and CDR2: SGHRS, YFSETQ. This CDR3 is 13 amino acids long. V was pared by 2 bases and J by 7 bases, with 6 bases of the junction left unmatched. CDR3 bases: TGCGCCAGCAGCTTACAGGGGCTTCGGGAGCAGTACTTC. Protein sequence: CASSLQGLREQYF.

The CDR3 DNA follows: TGTGCCAGCAGCTTAGTGGGAACCGGGGAGCTGTTTTTT. As protein: CASSLVGTGELFF. The chain has TRBV11-2 and TRBJ1-3; D unclear. The end of the DNA fits TRBJ2-2 better, so the J call may be wrong. The germline gives CDR1 SGHAT, CDR2 FQNNGV. CDR3 length equals 13 residues.

The genes are TRBV5-1 and TRBJ1-4, with 10 bases aligning to TRBD1. The CDR3 loop spans 18 amino acids. The germline CDR1 and CDR2 sequences are SGHRS and YFSETQ. Trimming at V came to 0 bases and at J to 10 bases, leaving 15 bases not matched to a gene. The CDR3 sequence is CASSLAEGRTGGTGKLFF. In DNA form, the CDR3 reads TGCGCCAGCAGCTTGGCCGAGGGGCGGACAGGGGGGACCGGAAAACTGTTTTTT.

The J gene is TRBJ2-3, the V gene TRBV14; D possibly corresponds to TRBD2 (5 bases). V lost 1 base to trimming and J lost 0 bases, with 11 bases between them. CDR1 and CDR2 (germline): SGHDN, FVKESK. The CDR3 loop spans 16 amino acids. CDR3: CASSQGLAPSTDTQYF. In DNA, the CDR3 is TGTGCCAGCAGCCAAGGGCTAGCTCCTAGCACAGATACGCAGTATTTT.

This chain uses TRBV2 with TRBJ2-7, with D perhaps TRBD2 (7 bases). CDR3 length equals 15 residues. The V end lost 3 bases, the J end lost 2 bases, and 14 bases lay between the germline ends. Germline V gene sequence: CDR1 SNHLY, CDR2 FYNNEI. The CDR3 nucleotides are TGTGCCAGCAGTGATGGGCGGGGGCCCCCCTACGAGCAGTACTTC. Residues: CASSDGRGPPYEQYF.